This entry lists 14 T cell receptor beta chains sequenced from one sample in a study of blood T cell repertoires in COVID-19. Profiling relied on immunoSEQ multiplex PCR, and the TCRdb table lists in-frame clones only, not all of them. The data hold about 190,000 clones, with around nine tenths observed a single time. Sample: peripheral blood. The receptors shown here come from a woman aged 40 to 50 who had recovered from COVID-19.

The V gene is TRBV7-2, the J gene TRBJ1-1; TRBD1 matches at 9 bases. Germline CDR1 is SGHTA and CDR2 is FQGNSA. After removal of 4 bases from V and 5 bases from J, the junction contained 8 bases not matched to a gene. The CDR3 is 15 amino acids. CDR3 region: CASSSNPGTGTEAFF. For the CDR3, the DNA is TGTGCCAGCAGCTCGAACCCCGGGACAGGGACTGAAGCTTTCTTT. The full variable domain, in which reference TRBV7-2 and TRBJ1-1 provide the parts outside the CDR3, is GAGVSQSPSNKVTEKGKDVELRCDPISGHTALYWYRQSLGQGLEFLIYFQGNSAPDKSGLPSDRFSAERTGGSVSTLTIQRTQQEDSAVYLCASSSNPGTGTEAFFGQGTRLTVV.

The V gene is TRBV3-1 (or the pseudogene TRBV3-2), the J gene TRBJ1-1; maybe TRBD1 (6 bases). V was clipped by 1 base and J by 4 bases, with 16 bases between them. The CDR3 totals 16 residues. CDR1 is LGHDT, CDR2 YNNKEL, per germline (reference sequence). DNA of the CDR3: TGTGCCAGCAGCCAAGTACCGGGGGGCTTCCCCACTGAAGCTTTCTTT. This encodes CASSQVPGGFPTEAFF.

This CDR3 reads CASSPTPRTGQGGHEQFF. The CDR3 nucleotides are TGTGCCAGCTCACCCACACCGAGGACCGGACAGGGAGGTCACGAGCAGTTCTTC. The rearrangement links TRBV18 to TRBJ2-1; 8 positions match TRBD1. The CDR3 has 18 amino acids. Germline values: CDR1 KGHSH, CDR2 LQKENI. The V gene end was trimmed by 3 bases and the J gene end by 10 bases; junction bases not matched to a gene: 20.

This chain links TRBV27 with TRBJ2-7; TRBD2 agrees at 7 bases. This CDR3 has 13 residues. Germline loops: CDR1 MNHEY, CDR2 SMNVEV (reference sequence). V gave up 8 bases and J gave up 6 bases; unmatched junction bases: 10. The CDR3 coding sequence is TGTGCCAGCGAAGAGGGAGGGACGGGCGAGCAGTACTTC. It is translated as CASEEGGTGEQYF.

V is TRBV20-1 and J is TRBJ2-5; D is unresolved. In germline, CDR1 is DFQATT, CDR2 SNEGSKA (reference sequence). CDR3 length equals 10 residues. The V end was cut by 6 bases, the J end by 2 bases, with 4 bases between. CDR3 in DNA: TGCAGTGCCGGGCAAGAGACCCAGTACTTC. Encoded protein: CSAGQETQYF.

This chain links TRBV6-4 with TRBJ2-1, with D unclear. Germline V gene sequence: CDR1 MRHNA, CDR2 SNTAGT. CDR3 length: 12 amino acids. Trimming took off 6 bases at V and 15 bases at J, with 18 bases between the two ends. CDR3 loop: CASSARGSSPFF. The CDR3 nucleotides are TGTGCCAGCAGCGCCCGTGGTAGCAGCCCGTTCTTC.

V usage is TRBV6-5 and J usage is TRBJ1-6; 7 bases match TRBD1. Germline V gene sequence: CDR1 MNHEY, CDR2 SVGAGI. After removal of 2 bases from V and 8 bases from J, the junction contained 6 bases not matched to a gene. The CDR3 covers 15 residues. CDR3 sequence reads: CASSYDRASYSPLHF. CDR3 nucleotides: TGTGCCAGCAGTTACGACAGGGCCTCTTATTCACCCCTCCACTTT.

J is TRBJ2-7 and V is TRBV6-5, with 10 bases aligning to TRBD2. J was trimmed by 4 bases and V by 4 bases; bases with no gene match: 7. CDR1 MNHEY and CDR2 SVGAGI come from the germline V gene. The CDR3 consists of 15 residues. The CDR3: CASSSQSGRGYEQYF. The CDR3 nucleotides are TGTGCCAGCAGTTCTCAAAGCGGGAGGGGGTACGAGCAGTACTTC.

CDR3 DNA sequence: TGCGCCAGCAGCATCATCCCCGGCGGGGATGTTAAGACCCAGTACTTC. Amino acids: CASSIIPGGDVKTQYF. The chain recombines TRBV5-1 with TRBJ2-5; possible D gene TRBD2, 6 bases. This CDR3 has 16 residues. With 4 bases removed from V and 6 bases from J, the gap between germline ends came to 22 bases. Germline V gene lookup returns CDR1 SGHRS and CDR2 YFSETQ.

Worth noting for this clone: A read error may produce the germline difference seen at one junction end. V gene TRBV6-2 or TRBV6-3 combines with J gene TRBJ2-3; 9 bases map to TRBD2. The germline V gene has CDR1 MNHEY and CDR2 SVGEGT. This CDR3 is built from 16 residues. In DNA, the CDR3 is TGTGCCAGCAGCGACGGCGGGAGGGCCCCCGCAGATACGCGGTATTTT. This sequence encodes CASSDGGRAPADTRYF.

This clone was seen once. The chain uses TRBV7-6 and TRBJ2-3; TRBD1 matches 8 bases. This CDR3 has 17 amino acids. Trimming took 4 bases from V and 2 from J; bases not matched to a gene: 11. Germline V CDR1 and CDR2: SGHVS, FNYEAQ. CDR3 DNA sequence: TGTGCCAGCAGCTCCTCCGGGACAGGCGAAACCACAGATACGCAGTATTTT. Protein: CASSSSGTGETTDTQYF.

This clone was seen a handful of times. This rearrangement joins TRBV27 to TRBJ1-6, with 9 bases identical to TRBD1. Losses at the gene ends were 3 bases for V and 7 bases for J; bases not matched to a gene: 7. Germline CDR1 MNHEY, CDR2 SMNVEV (reference sequence). The CDR3 covers 16 residues. CDR3 in DNA: TGTGCCAGCAGTTTCGGGACAGGGTCGGGAAATTCACCCCTCCACTTT. It is translated as CASSFGTGSGNSPLHF.

This rearrangement joins TRBV21-1 to TRBJ2-2; the table's D gene call, TRBD1, was not cross checked with the DNA. TRBV21-1 corresponds to a pseudogene. The CDR3 spans 13 residues. Here the CDR3 reads CASSKVRTGELFF. CDR3 DNA: TGTGCCAGCAGCAAAGTCAGGACCGGGGAGCTGTTTTTT.

This rearrangement joins TRBV18 to TRBJ2-2, with D maybe TRBD1 (6 bases). V gave up 3 bases and J gave up 3 bases, with 17 bases separating them. Germline CDR1 KGHSH, CDR2 LQKENI. There are 17 residues in the CDR3. Written as DNA, the CDR3 is TGTGCCAGCTCACCTATAAGAACAGGGAAGGACACCGGGGAGCTGTTTTTT. As protein: CASSPIRTGKDTGELFF.